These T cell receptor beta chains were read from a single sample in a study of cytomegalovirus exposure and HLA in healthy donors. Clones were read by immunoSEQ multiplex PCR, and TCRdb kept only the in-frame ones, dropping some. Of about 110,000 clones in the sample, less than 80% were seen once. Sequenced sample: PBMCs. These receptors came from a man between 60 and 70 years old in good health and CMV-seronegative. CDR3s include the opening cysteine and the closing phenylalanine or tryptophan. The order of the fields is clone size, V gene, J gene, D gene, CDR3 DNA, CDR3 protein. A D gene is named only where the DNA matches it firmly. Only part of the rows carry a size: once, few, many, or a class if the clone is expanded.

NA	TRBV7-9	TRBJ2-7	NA	TGTGCCAGCAGCTTAGATAACCCCAGGACCTACGAGCAGTACTTC	CASSLDNPRTYEQYF
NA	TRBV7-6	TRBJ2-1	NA	TGTGCCAGCAGCTTAGTTAGTGGGCTCTACAATGAGCAGTTCTTC	CASSLVSGLYNEQFF
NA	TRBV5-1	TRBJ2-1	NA	TGCGCCAGCAGCTTGGTTCTATTTTCTAATGAGCAGTTCTTC	CASSLVLFSNEQFF
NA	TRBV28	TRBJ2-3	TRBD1	TGTGCCAGCAGTTTAAGGGGGACAGATGGCACAGATACGCAGTATTTT	CASSLRGTDGTDTQYF
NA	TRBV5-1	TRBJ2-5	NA	TGCGCCAGCAGCTTGGCTCCAGGACAAGAGACCCAGTACTTC	CASSLAPGQETQYF
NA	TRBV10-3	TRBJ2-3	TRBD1	TGTGCCATCGGGAGGACAGGGGTGGATTCAGATACGCAGTATTTT	CAIGRTGVDSDTQYF
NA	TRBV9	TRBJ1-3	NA	TGTGCCAGCAGCGTAGGAGGCCGACGGGGGTCCATCTCTGGAAACACCATATATTTT	CASSVGGRRGSISGNTIYF
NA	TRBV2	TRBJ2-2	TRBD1	TGTGCCAGCAGTGAAATACAGGGGGCCGGGGAGCTGTTTTTT	CASSEIQGAGELFF
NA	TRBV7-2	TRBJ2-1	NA	TGTGCCAGCAGTCAAGAAGGGACTCGGGATGAGCAGTTCTTC	CASSQEGTRDEQFF
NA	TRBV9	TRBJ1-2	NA	TGTGCCAGCAGCCCTTCTCCACCGGAGGGGAAGGTAAGGTATGGCTACACCTTC	CASSPSPPEGKVRYGYTF
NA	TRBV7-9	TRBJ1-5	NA	TGTGCCAGCAGCTTTCGGGAGCCCTGGCAGCCCCAGCATTTT	CASSFREPWQPQHF
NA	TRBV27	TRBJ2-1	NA	TGTGCCAGCTCCCGGGGGAGCTCCTACAATGAGCAGTTCTTC	CASSRGSSYNEQFF
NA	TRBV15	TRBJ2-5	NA	TGTGCCACCAGCAGAGGTGGAACAGGGAGAGAGACCCAGTACTTC	CATSRGGTGRETQYF
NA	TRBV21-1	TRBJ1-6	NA	TGTGCCAGCAGGCGACAGGGGAGTAATTCACCCCTCCACTTT	CASRRQGSNSPLHF
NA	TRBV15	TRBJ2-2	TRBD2	TGTGCCACCAGCAGATCCGGGACTAGCATCGACACCGGGGAGCTGTTTTTT	CATSRSGTSIDTGELFF
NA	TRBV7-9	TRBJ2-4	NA	TGTGCCAGCAGCTTAGTGAAGGACAGTCTAGCCAAAAACATTCAGTACTTC	CASSLVKDSLAKNIQYF
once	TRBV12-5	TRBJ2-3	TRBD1	TGTGCTAGTGGTTGGGGACAGGGTATCACAGATACGCAGTATTTT	CASGWGQGITDTQYF